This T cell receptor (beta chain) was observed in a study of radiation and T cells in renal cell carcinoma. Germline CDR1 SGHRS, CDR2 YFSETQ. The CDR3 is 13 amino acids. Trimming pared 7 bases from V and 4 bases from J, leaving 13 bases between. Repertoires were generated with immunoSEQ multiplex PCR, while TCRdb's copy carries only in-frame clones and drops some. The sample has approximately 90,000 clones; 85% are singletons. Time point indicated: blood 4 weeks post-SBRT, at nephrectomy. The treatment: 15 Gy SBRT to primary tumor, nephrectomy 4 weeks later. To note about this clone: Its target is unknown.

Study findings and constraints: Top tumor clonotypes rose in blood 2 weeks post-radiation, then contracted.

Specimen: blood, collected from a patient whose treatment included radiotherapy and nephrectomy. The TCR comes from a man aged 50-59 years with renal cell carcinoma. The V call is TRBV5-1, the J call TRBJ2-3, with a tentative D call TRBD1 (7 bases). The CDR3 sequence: CASSGGGPDTQYF. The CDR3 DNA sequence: TGCGCCAGCTCAGGGGGAGGCCCAGATACGCAGTATTTT.